A selection of T cell receptor beta chains follows, all from one sample in a study of blood T cell repertoires in COVID-19. TCRdb's table, derived via immunoSEQ multiplex PCR, lists solely in-frame clones and lacks some. Of under 200,000 clones listed, about four fifths are singletons. Sequencing used peripheral blood. The receptors were sampled from a woman of 80 years or more with acute or convalescent COVID-19. CDR3s include the opening cysteine and the closing phenylalanine or tryptophan. The D gene is left open where the match is weak.

J: TRBJ1-6
D: TRBD1
V: TRBV7-6
CDR3: CASSLTGGSAGNSPLHF
DNA: TGTGCCAGCAGCTTAACAGGGGGCTCTGCCGGGAATTCACCCCTCCACTTT

J: TRBJ1-2
D: TRBD1
V: TRBV9
CDR3: CASSFGTGKVSYGYTF
DNA: TGTGCCAGCAGCTTCGGGACAGGCAAAGTCTCCTATGGCTACACCTTC

J: TRBJ2-3
D: NA
V: TRBV5-4
CDR3: CASSFGLPSTDTQYF
DNA: TGTGCCAGCAGCTTCGGACTACCGAGCACAGATACGCAGTATTTT

J: TRBJ1-2
D: TRBD1
V: TRBV18
CDR3: CASSPRQGLNYGYTF
DNA: TGTGCCAGCTCACCCAGACAGGGCCTAAACTATGGCTACACCTTC

J: TRBJ2-2
D: NA
V: TRBV11-2
CDR3: CASSSTRNTGELFF
DNA: TGTGCCAGCAGCAGCACTAGAAACACCGGGGAGCTGTTTTTT

J: TRBJ2-7
D: TRBD2
V: TRBV19
CDR3: CASSRPGGEQYF
DNA: TGTGCCAGTAGTAGGCCGGGAGGGGAGCAGTACTTC

J: TRBJ1-1
D: NA
V: TRBV5-1
CDR3: CASSHAENTEAFF
DNA: TGCGCCAGCAGTCATGCAGAGAACACTGAAGCTTTCTTT

J: TRBJ1-1
D: NA
V: TRBV15
CDR3: CATSRGGGSSTEAFF
DNA: TGTGCCACCAGCAGAGGGGGAGGGAGTAGCACTGAAGCTTTCTTT

J: TRBJ2-1
D: TRBD1
V: TRBV18
CDR3: CASSPGSATGQGSSYNEQFF
DNA: TGTGCCAGCTCACCCGGTTCCGCCACTGGACAGGGGAGCTCCTACAATGAGCAGTTCTTC

J: TRBJ2-1
D: TRBD2
V: TRBV4-1
CDR3: CASSQGGGSYNEQFF
DNA: TGCGCCAGCAGCCAAGGGGGGGGCTCCTACAATGAGCAGTTCTTC

J: TRBJ1-6
D: NA
V: TRBV7-8
CDR3: CASSLQGSDSPLHF
DNA: TGTGCCAGCAGCTTACAGGGATCGGATTCACCCCTCCACTTT

J: TRBJ1-2
D: NA
V: TRBV11-1
CDR3: CASNSADYGYTF
DNA: TGTGCCAGCAACTCGGCGGACTATGGCTACACCTTC

J: TRBJ1-1
D: TRBD1
V: TRBV15
CDR3: CATSRGQGGDTEAFF
DNA: TGTGCCACCAGCAGGGGACAGGGGGGGGACACTGAAGCTTTCTTT

J: TRBJ2-3
D: TRBD2
V: TRBV7-6
CDR3: CASSLISGRGTDTQYF
DNA: TGTGCCAGCAGCTTAATCAGCGGGAGGGGCACAGATACGCAGTATTTT

J: TRBJ1-5
D: NA
V: TRBV6-6
CDR3: CASSYRQSGNQPQHF
DNA: TGTGCCAGCAGTTACAGACAGTCGGGCAATCAGCCCCAGCATTTT

J: TRBJ1-1
D: NA
V: TRBV4-3
CDR3: CASSQDRTGGGTEAFF
DNA: TGCGCCAGCAGCCAAGACCGCACAGGCGGTGGCACTGAAGCTTTCTTT

J: TRBJ1-4
D: TRBD1
V: TRBV30
CDR3: CAWAGGSNEKLFF
DNA: TGTGCCTGGGCAGGGGGCTCTAATGAAAAACTGTTTTTT

J: TRBJ1-4
D: NA
V: TRBV11-2
CDR3: CASSRTGDEKLFF
DNA: TGTGCCAGCAGCCGTACCGGAGATGAAAAACTGTTTTTT

J: TRBJ2-2
D: TRBD2
V: TRBV9
CDR3: CASSARLAGDSGTGELFF
DNA: TGTGCCAGCAGCGCCCGACTAGCGGGAGACAGCGGGACCGGGGAGCTGTTTTTT

J: TRBJ1-1
D: NA
V: TRBV9
CDR3: CALKLYTRGFTEAFF
DNA: TGTGCCTTAAAACTATACACCAGGGGTTTCACTGAAGCTTTCTTT

J: TRBJ2-1
D: TRBD2
V: TRBV7-7
CDR3: CASSLGLGSDNEQFF
DNA: TGTGCTAGCAGCTTAGGACTAGGAAGTGACAATGAGCAGTTCTTC

J: TRBJ2-7
D: NA
V: TRBV27
CDR3: CASSSTGPSYEQYF
DNA: TGTGCCAGCAGTTCCACGGGTCCTTCCTACGAGCAGTACTTC